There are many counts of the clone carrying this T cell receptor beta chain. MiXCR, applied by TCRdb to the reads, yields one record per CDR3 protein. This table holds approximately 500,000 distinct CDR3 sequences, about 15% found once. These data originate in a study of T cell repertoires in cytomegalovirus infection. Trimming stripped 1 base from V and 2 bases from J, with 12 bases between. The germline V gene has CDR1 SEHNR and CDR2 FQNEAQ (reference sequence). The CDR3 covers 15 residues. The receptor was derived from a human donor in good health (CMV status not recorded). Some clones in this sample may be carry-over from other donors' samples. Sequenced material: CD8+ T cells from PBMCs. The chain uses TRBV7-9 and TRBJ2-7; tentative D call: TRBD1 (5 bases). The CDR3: CASSLERAGPYEQYF. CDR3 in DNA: TGTGCCAGCAGCTTAGAGAGAGCAGGGCCCTACGAGCAGTACTTC.